A selection of T cell receptor beta chains follows, all from one sample in a study of spatial heterogeneity in lung cancer. TCRdb reprocessed the 5' RACE reads with MiXCR, giving one entry per CDR3 protein. The sample has 4,500 to 6,500 distinct CDR3 sequences, roughly an eighth seen once. Source: normal lung tissue next to the tumor, taken at surgery. The receptors shown here come from a female donor with early-stage non-small cell lung cancer. Both conserved end residues are trimmed from each CDR3. Expanded clones get a size class; other rows say once, few or many, or leave the size out.

V gene | clone size | CDR3 protein
TRBV5-1 | many | ASSEDRGFGNSPLH
TRBV27 | many | ASSLYRGEQPQH
TRBV20-1 | few | SARDWGQDEKLF
TRBV7-2 | many | ASSSTREETQY
TRBV7-9 | many | ASSLGELNEKLF
TRBV20-1 | . | SARDGNLLNEQF
TRBV7-3 | . | ASSPGQGLIPSHEQY
TRBV7-2 | many | ASSPQETQY
TRBV7-9 | many | ASSPDLNEQF
TRBV6-4 | medium-sized | ASSASGTYNEQF
TRBV6-2/TRBV6-3 | medium-sized | ASSYAGESEQY
TRBV20-1 | . | SARVPQGVEQF
TRBV14 | . | ASSRQFRNTEAF
TRBV11-3 | . | ASSIVGTAETQY
TRBV7-9 | medium-sized | ASFDKREATVHEQF
TRBV7-2 | medium-sized | ASSLVLRAQIPQY
TRBV6-2/TRBV6-3 | medium-sized | ASTVGRTYQNTIY
TRBV30 | medium-sized | AWSGGRGRETQY
TRBV7-9 | medium-sized | ASSLGLAGAPETQY